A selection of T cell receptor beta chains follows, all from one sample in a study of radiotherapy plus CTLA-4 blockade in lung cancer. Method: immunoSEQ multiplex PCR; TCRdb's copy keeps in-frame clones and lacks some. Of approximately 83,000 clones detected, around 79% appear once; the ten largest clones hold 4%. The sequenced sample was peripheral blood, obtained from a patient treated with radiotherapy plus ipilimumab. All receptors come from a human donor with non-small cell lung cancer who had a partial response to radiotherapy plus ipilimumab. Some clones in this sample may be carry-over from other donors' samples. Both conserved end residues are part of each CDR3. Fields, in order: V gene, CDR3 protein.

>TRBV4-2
CASSRQGNRNEKLFF
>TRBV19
CASISGPNTEAFF
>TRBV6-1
CASSGTAGGYGEQYF
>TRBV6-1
CASSGSTGNEQFF
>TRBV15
CATSRDGQGFQETQYF
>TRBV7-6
CASSLDESFPYF
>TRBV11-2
CASGPLAGLTGELFF
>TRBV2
CASRTGQLVQPQHF
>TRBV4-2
CASSRHREETQYF
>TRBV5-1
CASSWAGARGQPQHF
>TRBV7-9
CATSSVQGTDTQYF
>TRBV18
CASSPESNRNQPQHF
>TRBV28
CASSLFGGPSTDTQYF
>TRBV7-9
CASSLGSGGSPIHNEQFF
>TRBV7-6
CASSLIQAFTDTQYF
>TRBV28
CASSLQGYSGANVLTF
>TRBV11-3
CASSPYRESSPLHF
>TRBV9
CASSATFTDTQYF
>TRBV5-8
CASSPDRVNQPQHF